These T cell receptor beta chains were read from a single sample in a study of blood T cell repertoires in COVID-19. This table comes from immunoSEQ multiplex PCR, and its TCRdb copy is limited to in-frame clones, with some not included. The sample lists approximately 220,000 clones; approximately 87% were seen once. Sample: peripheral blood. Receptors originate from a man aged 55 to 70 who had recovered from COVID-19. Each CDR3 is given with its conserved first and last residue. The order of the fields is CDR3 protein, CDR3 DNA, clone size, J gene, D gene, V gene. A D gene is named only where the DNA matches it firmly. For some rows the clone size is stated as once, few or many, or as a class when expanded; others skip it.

CDR3 protein: CASSPGASGGNNEQFF
CDR3 DNA: TGTGCCAGCAGCCCCGGAGCGAGCGGGGGGAACAATGAGCAGTTCTTC
clone size: -
J gene: TRBJ2-1
D gene: TRBD2
V gene: TRBV9

CDR3 protein: CASSRGAGGDGYTF
CDR3 DNA: TGTGCCAGCAGCCGAGGTGCAGGGGGCGACGGCTACACCTTC
clone size: -
J gene: TRBJ1-2
D gene: TRBD1
V gene: TRBV5-6

CDR3 protein: CASSPQGLWSSYEQYF
CDR3 DNA: TGTGCCAGCAGCCCTCAGGGACTCTGGAGCTCCTACGAGCAGTACTTC
clone size: -
J gene: TRBJ2-7
D gene: -
V gene: TRBV9

CDR3 protein: CASSIPGMNTEAFF
CDR3 DNA: TGTGCCAGTAGTATCCCAGGGATGAACACTGAAGCTTTCTTT
clone size: -
J gene: TRBJ1-1
D gene: -
V gene: TRBV19

CDR3 protein: CSVVSRGTQYF
CDR3 DNA: TGCAGCGTTGTATCCCGGGGGACCCAGTACTTC
clone size: -
J gene: TRBJ2-5
D gene: -
V gene: TRBV29-1

CDR3 protein: CAISESMRLSNQPQHF
CDR3 DNA: TGTGCCATCAGTGAGTCGATGCGACTGAGCAATCAGCCCCAGCATTTT
clone size: -
J gene: TRBJ1-5
D gene: -
V gene: TRBV10-3

CDR3 protein: CASSPNTLQGALSDTQYF
CDR3 DNA: TGTGCCAGCAGCCCAAATACCCTACAGGGGGCGTTATCAGATACGCAGTATTTT
clone size: -
J gene: TRBJ2-3
D gene: TRBD1
V gene: TRBV7-3

CDR3 protein: CASSPEISYNEQFF
CDR3 DNA: TGTGCCAGCTCACCCGAGATCTCCTACAATGAGCAGTTCTTC
clone size: -
J gene: TRBJ2-1
D gene: -
V gene: TRBV18

CDR3 protein: CASSFGRTASSGNTIYF
CDR3 DNA: TGTGCCAGCAGCTTTGGTAGAACCGCTTCCTCTGGAAACACCATATATTTT
clone size: -
J gene: TRBJ1-3
D gene: -
V gene: TRBV5-5

CDR3 protein: CASSPAGRLTEAFF
CDR3 DNA: TGTGCCAGCTCACCGGCAGGGAGGTTAACTGAAGCTTTCTTT
clone size: -
J gene: TRBJ1-1
D gene: -
V gene: TRBV18

CDR3 protein: CASSIDRFYGYTF
CDR3 DNA: TGTGCCAGTAGTATAGACAGGTTCTATGGCTACACCTTC
clone size: -
J gene: TRBJ1-2
D gene: -
V gene: TRBV19

CDR3 protein: CASSLELSSGNTIYF
CDR3 DNA: TGCGCCAGCAGCTTGGAATTGAGCTCTGGAAACACCATATATTTT
clone size: -
J gene: TRBJ1-3
D gene: -
V gene: TRBV5-1

CDR3 protein: CASSPSRGQETQYF
CDR3 DNA: TGTGCCAGCTCACCGTCCCGGGGCCAAGAGACCCAGTACTTC
clone size: once
J gene: TRBJ2-5
D gene: -
V gene: TRBV18

CDR3 protein: CASSDTWETQYF
CDR3 DNA: TGTGCCAGCTCAGACACATGGGAGACCCAGTACTTC
clone size: -
J gene: TRBJ2-5
D gene: -
V gene: TRBV18

CDR3 protein: CASSLASTGGIFSGNTIYF
CDR3 DNA: TGTGCCAGCAGCTTAGCTTCGACAGGGGGTATTTTTTCTGGAAACACCATATATTTT
clone size: -
J gene: TRBJ1-3
D gene: TRBD1
V gene: TRBV7-8

CDR3 protein: CASSRLAGQTGELFF
CDR3 DNA: TGTGCCAGCAGCCGGCTCGCAGGGCAGACCGGGGAGCTGTTTTTT
clone size: few
J gene: TRBJ2-2
D gene: -
V gene: TRBV14

CDR3 protein: CASSFQGAEAFF
CDR3 DNA: TGTGCCAGCAGTTTTCAGGGGGCGGAAGCTTTCTTT
clone size: few
J gene: TRBJ1-1
D gene: TRBD1
V gene: TRBV28

CDR3 protein: CASSYRRGANYGYTF
CDR3 DNA: TGTGCCAGCAGTTACCGCAGGGGAGCTAACTATGGCTACACCTTC
clone size: -
J gene: TRBJ1-2
D gene: -
V gene: TRBV6-5